This TCR beta chain is from a study of T cells expressing NK-cell markers. Study in general: In the group of eight sequenced donors, seven were HCMV-seropositive and one was seronegative. Study-level points and caveats: The contribution of dominant NKG2C+ clonotypes to CD8+ T cells in roughly 6 donors was about 1.0-8%.

Of note for this clonotype: The antigen is unknown.

Reanalyzing the 5' RACE reads, TCRdb keeps one entry per CDR3 protein, without DNA. The sample shows about 390,000 distinct CDR3 sequences, and about 10% sits with its ten largest clones. CDR3 length equals 14 residues. The germline CDR1 and CDR2 sequences are DFQATT and SNEGSKA (reference sequence). The chain joins TRBV20-1 to TRBJ2-1; lacking DNA, the TRBD2 call made by TCRdb goes unchecked. The receptor was derived from a woman in her forties or fifties in good health. The sequenced sample was blood T cells: a sorted CD56 or NKG2C T cell subset, CD4+ or CD8+ T cells, or bulk PBMC T cells (not recorded which). This CDR3 is CSARPSVRYNEQFF.